The clone carrying this TCR beta chain was picked up one time. The antigen is undetermined. This sample is drawn from a study of T cell responses to AZD1222 COVID-19 vaccine. Germline assignment: CDR1 KGHDR and CDR2 SFDVKD. Trimming cost V 3 bases and J 4 bases, with 12 bases left between them. The CDR3 runs 15 residues. The protocol was immunoSEQ multiplex PCR, while the TCRdb copy is restricted to in-frame clones and leaves out a portion. The sample holds 80,000 to 95,000 clones, about 91% seen once. Points from the study as a whole: Among those given AZD1222, only five to seven were seropositive at baseline.

The material was peripheral blood, obtained on day 0 of AZD1222 vaccination. This TCR derives from an adult in good health. This chain links TRBV24-1 with TRBJ2-1; D is unresolved. CDR3 sequence reads: CATSDATGNYNEQFF. DNA of the CDR3: TGTGCCACCAGTGATGCGACTGGGAATTACAATGAGCAGTTCTTC.